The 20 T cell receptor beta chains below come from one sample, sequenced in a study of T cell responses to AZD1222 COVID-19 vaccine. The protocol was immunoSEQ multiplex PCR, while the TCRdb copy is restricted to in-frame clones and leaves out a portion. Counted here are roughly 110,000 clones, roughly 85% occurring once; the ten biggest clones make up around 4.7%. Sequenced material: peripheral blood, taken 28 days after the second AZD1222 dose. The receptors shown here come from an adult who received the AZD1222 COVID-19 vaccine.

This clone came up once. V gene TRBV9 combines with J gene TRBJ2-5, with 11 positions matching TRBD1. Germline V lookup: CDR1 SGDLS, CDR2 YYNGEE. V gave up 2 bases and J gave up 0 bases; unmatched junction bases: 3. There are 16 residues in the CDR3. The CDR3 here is CASSVGTGGDQETQYF. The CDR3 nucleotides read TGTGCCAGCAGCGTGGGGACAGGGGGGGACCAAGAGACCCAGTACTTC.

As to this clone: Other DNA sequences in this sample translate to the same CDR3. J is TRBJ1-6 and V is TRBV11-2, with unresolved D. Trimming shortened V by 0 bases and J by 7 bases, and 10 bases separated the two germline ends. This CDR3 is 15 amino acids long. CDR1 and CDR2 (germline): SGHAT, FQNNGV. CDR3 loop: CASSLDPGPNSPLHF. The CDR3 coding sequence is TGTGCCAGCAGCTTAGACCCGGGCCCGAATTCACCCCTCCACTTT.

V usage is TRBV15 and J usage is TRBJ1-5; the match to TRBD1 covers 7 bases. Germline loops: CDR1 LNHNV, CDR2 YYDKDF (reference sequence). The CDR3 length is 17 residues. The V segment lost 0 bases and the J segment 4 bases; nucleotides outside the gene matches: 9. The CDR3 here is CATSRDLSPGGNQPQHF. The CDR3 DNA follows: TGTGCCACCAGCAGAGATCTTTCCCCAGGGGGGAATCAGCCCCAGCATTTT.

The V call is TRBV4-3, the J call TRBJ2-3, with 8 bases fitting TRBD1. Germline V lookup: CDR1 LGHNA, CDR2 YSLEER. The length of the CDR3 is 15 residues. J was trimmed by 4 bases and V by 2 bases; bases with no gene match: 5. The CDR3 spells CASSQSTGGPDTQYF. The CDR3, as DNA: TGCGCCAGCAGCCAAAGCACAGGGGGGCCAGATACGCAGTATTTT.

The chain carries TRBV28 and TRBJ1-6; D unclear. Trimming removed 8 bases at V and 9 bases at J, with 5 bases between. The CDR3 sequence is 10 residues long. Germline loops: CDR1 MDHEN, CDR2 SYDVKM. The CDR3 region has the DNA TGTGCCAGCGGTCGTTCACCCCTCCACTTT. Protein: CASGRSPLHF.

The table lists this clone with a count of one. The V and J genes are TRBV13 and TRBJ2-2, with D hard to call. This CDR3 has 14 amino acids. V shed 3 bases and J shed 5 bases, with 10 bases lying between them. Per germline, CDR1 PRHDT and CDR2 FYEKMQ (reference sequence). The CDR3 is CASSFGPETGELFF. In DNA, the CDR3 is TGTGCCAGCAGCTTCGGTCCCGAGACCGGGGAGCTGTTTTTT.

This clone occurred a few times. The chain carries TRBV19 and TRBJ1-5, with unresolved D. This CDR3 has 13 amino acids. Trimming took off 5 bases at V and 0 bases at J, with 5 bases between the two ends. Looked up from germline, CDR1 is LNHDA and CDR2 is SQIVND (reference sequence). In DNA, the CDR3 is TGTGCCAGTAGTTCTAATAGCAATCAGCCCCAGCATTTT. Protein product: CASSSNSNQPQHF.

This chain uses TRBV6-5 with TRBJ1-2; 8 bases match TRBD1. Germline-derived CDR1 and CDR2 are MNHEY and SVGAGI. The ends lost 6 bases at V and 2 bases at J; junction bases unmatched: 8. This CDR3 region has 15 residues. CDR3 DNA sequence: TGTGCCAGCAGCTCACCCAGACAGGGGAACTATGGCTACACCTTC. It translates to CASSSPRQGNYGYTF.

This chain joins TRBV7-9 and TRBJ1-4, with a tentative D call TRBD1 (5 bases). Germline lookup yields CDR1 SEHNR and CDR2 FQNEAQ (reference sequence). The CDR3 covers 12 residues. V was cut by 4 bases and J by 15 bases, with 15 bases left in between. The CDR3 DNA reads TGTGCCAGCAGCTCCCCGGGACCTAGGGTGTTTTTT. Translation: CASSSPGPRVFF.

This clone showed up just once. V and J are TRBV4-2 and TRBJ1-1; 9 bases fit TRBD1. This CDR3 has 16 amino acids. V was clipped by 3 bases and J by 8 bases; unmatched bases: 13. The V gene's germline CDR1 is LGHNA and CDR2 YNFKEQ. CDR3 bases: TGTGCCAGCAGCCATTACGGGACAGGGTTGAGCACCGAAGCTTTCTTT. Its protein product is CASSHYGTGLSTEAFF.

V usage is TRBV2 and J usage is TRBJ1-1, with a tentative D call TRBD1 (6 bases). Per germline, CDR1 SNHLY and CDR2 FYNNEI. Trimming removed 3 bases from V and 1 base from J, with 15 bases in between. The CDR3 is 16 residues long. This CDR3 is CASSDRGIVANTEAFF. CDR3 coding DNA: TGTGCCAGCAGTGATAGGGGGATTGTGGCGAACACTGAAGCTTTCTTT.

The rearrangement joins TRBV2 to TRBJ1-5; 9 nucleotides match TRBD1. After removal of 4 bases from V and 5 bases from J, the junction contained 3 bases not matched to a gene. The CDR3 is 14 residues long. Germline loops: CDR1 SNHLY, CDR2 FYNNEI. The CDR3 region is CASSGQGVYQPQHF. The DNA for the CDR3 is TGTGCCAGCAGTGGACAGGGGGTCTATCAGCCCCAGCATTTT.

In DNA, the CDR3 is TGCGCCAGCAGCTTGGACCATCGGGAGACCCAGTACTTC. Its translation is CASSLDHRETQYF. The rearrangement links TRBV5-1 to TRBJ2-5; D not resolved. This CDR3 contains 13 residues. Germline CDR1 and CDR2: SGHRS and YFSETQ. V dropped 0 bases and J dropped 5 bases, with 8 bases sitting between them.

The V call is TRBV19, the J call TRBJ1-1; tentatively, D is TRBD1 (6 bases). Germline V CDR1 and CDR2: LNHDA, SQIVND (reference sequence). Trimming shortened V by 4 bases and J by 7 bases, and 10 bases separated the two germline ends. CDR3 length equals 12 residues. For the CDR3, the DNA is TGTGCCAGTAGTAACAGGGTTCATGAAGCTTTCTTT. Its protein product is CASSNRVHEAFF. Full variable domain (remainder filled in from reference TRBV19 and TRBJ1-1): DGGITQSPKYLFRKEGQNVTLSCEQNLNHDAMYWYRQDPGQGLRLIYYSQIVNDFQKGDIAEGYSVSREKKESFPLTVTSAQKNPTAFYLCASSNRVHEAFFGQGTRLTVV.

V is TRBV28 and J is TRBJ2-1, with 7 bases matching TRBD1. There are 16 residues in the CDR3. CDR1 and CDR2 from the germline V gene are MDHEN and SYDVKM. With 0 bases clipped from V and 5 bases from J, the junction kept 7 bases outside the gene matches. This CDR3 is CASSLWGRDRNNEQFF. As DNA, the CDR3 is TGTGCCAGCAGTTTATGGGGTCGGGACAGAAACAATGAGCAGTTCTTC.

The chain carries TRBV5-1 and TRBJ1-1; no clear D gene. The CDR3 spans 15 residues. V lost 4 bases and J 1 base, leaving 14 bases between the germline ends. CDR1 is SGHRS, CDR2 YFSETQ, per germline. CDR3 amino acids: CASSTGGVPNTEAFF. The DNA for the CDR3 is TGCGCCAGCAGCACCGGTGGGGTCCCGAACACTGAAGCTTTCTTT.

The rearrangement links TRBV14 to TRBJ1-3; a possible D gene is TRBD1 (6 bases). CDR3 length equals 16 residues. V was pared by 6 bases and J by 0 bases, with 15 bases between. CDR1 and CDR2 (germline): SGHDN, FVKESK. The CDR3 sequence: CASREQGPLSGNTIYF. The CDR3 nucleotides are TGTGCCAGCAGAGAACAGGGACCCCTCTCTGGAAACACCATATATTTT.

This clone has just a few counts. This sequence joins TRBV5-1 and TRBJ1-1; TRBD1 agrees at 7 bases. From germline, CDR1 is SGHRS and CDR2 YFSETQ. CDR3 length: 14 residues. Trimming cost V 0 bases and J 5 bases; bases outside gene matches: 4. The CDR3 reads CASSLVAGGTEAFF. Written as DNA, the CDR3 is TGCGCCAGCAGCTTGGTTGCAGGGGGTACTGAAGCTTTCTTT. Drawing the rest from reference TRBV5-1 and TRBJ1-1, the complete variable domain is KAGVTQTPRYLIKTRGQQVTLSCSPISGHRSVSWYQQTPGQGLQFLFEYFSETQRNKGNFPGRFSGRQFSNSRSEMNVSTLELGDSALYLCASSLVAGGTEAFFGQGTRLTVV.

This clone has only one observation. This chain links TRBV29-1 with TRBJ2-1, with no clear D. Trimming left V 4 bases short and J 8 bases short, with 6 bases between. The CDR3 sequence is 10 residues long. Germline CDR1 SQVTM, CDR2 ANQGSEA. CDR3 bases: TGCAGCGTTGTTTGGGATGAGCAGTTCTTC. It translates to CSVVWDEQFF.

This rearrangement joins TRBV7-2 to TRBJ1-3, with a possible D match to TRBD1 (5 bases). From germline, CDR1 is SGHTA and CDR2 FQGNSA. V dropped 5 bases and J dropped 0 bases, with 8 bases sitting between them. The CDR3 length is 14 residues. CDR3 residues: CASSLGASGNTIYF. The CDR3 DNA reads TGTGCCAGCAGCCTCGGGGCCTCTGGAAACACCATATATTTT.